The 20 T cell receptor beta chains in this list originate from one sample, sequenced in a study of CD8 T cells in ankylosing spondylitis. Broader study findings: Made up of under ten highly homologous variants, a TCR beta motif appeared characteristic of ankylosing spondylitis blood.

Their target antigens are unknown. TCRdb reprocessed the 5' RACE reads via MiXCR and lists one record per CDR3 protein. The table shows fewer than 400,000 distinct CDR3 sequences, with 20% to 25% occurring only once. Sequencing was carried out using blood, either unsorted or a sorted T cell fraction (not recorded which). These receptors were collected from a male donor with ankylosing spondylitis.

This clonotype occurred a few times. The V and J genes are TRBV29-1 and TRBJ2-6, with D hard to call. The CDR3 runs to 14 residues. Trimming removed 3 bases at V and 0 bases at J, with 6 bases between. Germline loops: CDR1 SQVTM, CDR2 ANQGSEA. For the CDR3, the DNA is TGCAGCGTTGACGGACCCTCTGGGGCCAACGTCCTGACTTTC. Translating it yields CSVDGPSGANVLTF.

This clonotype was seen a few times. The chain links TRBV20-1 to TRBJ2-3; perhaps TRBD2 as D (5 bases). The germline CDR1 and CDR2 sequences are DFQATT and SNEGSKA (reference sequence). The CDR3 spans 15 residues. Trimming pared 0 bases from V and 3 bases from J, leaving 13 bases between. The CDR3 DNA reads as TGCAGTGCTAGAGACCCCGCGGGCCGAACAGATACGCAGTATTTT. The encoded protein is CSARDPAGRTDTQYF.

This clonotype has more than one count but fewer than ten. The chain recombines TRBV18 with TRBJ2-2; D ambiguous. CDR3 length: 17 amino acids. Looked up from germline, CDR1 is KGHSH and CDR2 is LQKENI. V gave up 1 base and J gave up 0 bases, with 12 bases separating them. The CDR3 region has the DNA TGTGCCAGCTCACCACGGGCAGAAACTTCGAACACCGGGGAGCTGTTTTTT. Residues: CASSPRAETSNTGELFF.

This clonotype was seen only a few times. V is TRBV6-2 or TRBV6-3 and J is TRBJ2-7; TRBD1 agrees at 7 bases. The CDR3 covers 14 residues. Germline V gives CDR1 MNHEY, CDR2 SVGEGT. Trimming took 6 bases from V and 5 from J; bases not matched to a gene: 10. CDR3 region: CASRIPDRANEQYF. The CDR3 nucleotides read TGTGCCAGCAGGATTCCAGACAGGGCCAACGAGCAGTACTTC.

The chain carries TRBV5-5 and TRBJ2-1; maybe TRBD1 (6 bases). Looked up from germline, CDR1 is SGHKS and CDR2 is YYEKEE (reference sequence). Trimming removed 5 bases from V and 6 bases from J, with 15 bases in between. CDR3 size: 14 residues. The CDR3 region is CASRPRGETNEQFF. The CDR3 nucleotides read TGTGCCAGCAGACCCAGGGGCGAGACCAATGAGCAGTTCTTC.

This clonotype has just a few counts. The rearrangement links TRBV7-3 to TRBJ2-1; 9 nucleotides agree with TRBD2. Trimming removed 5 bases from V and 3 bases from J; junction bases left unmatched: 5. Germline CDR1 and CDR2: SGHTA and FQGTGA. The CDR3 has 15 residues. CDR3 loop: CASSPAGGFYNEQFF. CDR3 sequence (DNA): TGTGCCAGCAGCCCCGCGGGAGGGTTCTACAATGAGCAGTTCTTC.

The CDR3 protein is CASSPTGHAYEQYF. CDR3 DNA sequence: TGTGCCAGCAGTCCCACAGGCCATGCCTACGAGCAGTACTTC. The rearrangement joins TRBV7-8 to TRBJ2-7, with a possible D match to TRBD1 (5 bases). CDR3 length equals 14 residues. Germline lookup yields CDR1 SGHVS and CDR2 FQNEAQ. Trimming shortened V by 6 bases and J by 2 bases, and 14 bases separated the two germline ends.

This clonotype has more than one count but fewer than ten. This chain joins TRBV29-1 and TRBJ1-3; no reliable D call. V shed 4 bases and J shed 4 bases, with 11 bases lying between them. The CDR3 contains 13 residues. Germline V gene data show CDR1 as SQVTM and CDR2 as ANQGSEA. In nucleotides, the CDR3 is TGCAGCGTTGGGCTCCTACAGGGAAACACCATATATTTT. Residues: CSVGLLQGNTIYF.

The chain has TRBV28 and TRBJ2-7, with TRBD2 identical over 8 bases. This CDR3 has 13 residues. Per the germline V gene, CDR1 is MDHEN and CDR2 is SYDVKM. The V and J ends lost 8 bases and 2 bases, in that order; junction bases with no gene match: 5. In DNA form, the CDR3 reads TGTGCCAGCGGGGAAGCGGGGGCCTACGAGCAGTACTTC. It specifies CASGEAGAYEQYF.

This clonotype was seen only once. This chain uses TRBV11-1 with TRBJ2-1, with D possibly TRBD1 on 5 matching bases. Per germline, CDR1 SGHAT and CDR2 FQDESV (reference sequence). V lost 3 bases and J lost 7, with 13 bases in between. The CDR3 consists of 14 residues. The CDR3 protein is CASSFRLPGNEQFF. The CDR3 nucleotides read TGTGCCAGCAGCTTCCGACTGCCAGGGAATGAGCAGTTCTTC.

The J gene is TRBJ2-3, the V gene TRBV20-1, with no clear D. This CDR3 spans 14 amino acids. Germline-derived CDR1 and CDR2 are DFQATT and SNEGSKA (reference sequence). The V end lost 6 bases, the J end lost 2 bases, and 15 bases lay between the germline ends. The CDR3 spells CSADAREVTDTQYF. In DNA form, the CDR3 reads TGCAGTGCCGACGCTAGAGAGGTCACAGATACGCAGTATTTT.

This chain uses TRBV4-1 with TRBJ1-2; 9 bases match TRBD1. From germline, CDR1 is MGHRA and CDR2 YSYEKL. The CDR3 totals 15 residues. The ends lost 1 base at V and 7 bases at J; junction bases unmatched: 7. This CDR3 is CASSQVPQGAFGYTF. As DNA, the CDR3 is TGCGCCAGCAGCCAAGTGCCACAGGGGGCTTTTGGCTACACCTTC.

This clonotype appeared a few times. V and J are TRBV6-5 and TRBJ1-5; tentative D call: TRBD1 (5 bases). V lost 4 bases, J lost 7 bases, and 20 bases lay in between. This CDR3 region has 16 residues. CDR1 and CDR2 from the germline V gene are MNHEY and SVGAGI. The CDR3 loop reads CASSSGPWVVTQPQHF. The DNA for the CDR3 is TGTGCCAGCAGTTCGGGGCCGTGGGTTGTGACACAGCCCCAGCATTTT.

This clonotype was picked up a small number of times. The chain links TRBV28 to TRBJ2-2; D is tentatively TRBD1 or TRBD2 (6 bases each). V gave up 5 bases and J gave up 1 base, with 11 bases separating them. Germline CDR1 reads MDHEN; CDR2 reads SYDVKM. The CDR3 has 15 amino acids. CDR3 region: CASSEGGLNTGELFF. For the CDR3, the DNA is TGTGCCAGCAGTGAGGGGGGATTGAACACCGGGGAGCTGTTTTTT.

This clonotype has more than one count but fewer than ten. V gene TRBV28 combines with J gene TRBJ2-7; 12 nucleotides agree with TRBD1. Germline V gene sequence: CDR1 MDHEN, CDR2 SYDVKM. The CDR3 sequence is 15 residues long. In DNA form, the CDR3 reads TGTGCAGCCGGGACAGGGGGCTTCAGCTCCTACGAGCAGTACTTC. Residues: CAAGTGGFSSYEQYF.

The chain joins TRBV20-1 to TRBJ1-4, with TRBD1 as a possible D gene (6 bases). The CDR3 has 15 residues. V lost 5 bases, J lost 7 bases, and 20 bases lay in between. CDR1 and CDR2 from the germline V gene are DFQATT and SNEGSKA (reference sequence). The CDR3 DNA sequence: TGCAGTGCTCCCCTCCCGGGGGGCCCGGGTGAAAAACTGTTTTTT. Translating gives CSAPLPGGPGEKLFF.

The V call is TRBV28, the J call TRBJ2-1, with 8 bases identical to TRBD2. This CDR3 spans 14 amino acids. With 1 base clipped from V and 12 bases from J, the junction kept 8 bases outside the gene matches. Germline V gene lookup returns CDR1 MDHEN and CDR2 SYDVKM. The CDR3 DNA is TGTGCCAGCAGTTTATTGATAGGGAGCGGGAGGCAGTTCTTC. It is translated as CASSLLIGSGRQFF.

This clonotype came up a few times. The rearrangement links TRBV3-1 to TRBJ2-7; TRBD2 matches at 11 bases. The length of the CDR3 is 15 residues. V lost 0 bases to trimming and J lost 10 bases; unmatched junction nucleotides: 8. The V gene's germline CDR1 is LGHDT and CDR2 YNNKEL (reference sequence). The CDR3 nucleotides read TGTGCCAGCAGCCAAGACCCGCCTAGCGGGAGGATTCAGTACTTC. Its protein product is CASSQDPPSGRIQYF.

This rearrangement joins TRBV2 to TRBJ1-5; D is ambiguous. The V gene's germline CDR1 is SNHLY and CDR2 FYNNEI. V lost 6 bases and J lost 5, with 11 bases in between. The CDR3 length is 13 residues. The CDR3 here is CASRPRGYQPQHF. CDR3 sequence (DNA): TGTGCCAGCAGACCTCGGGGTTATCAGCCCCAGCATTTT. Filled out from reference TRBV2 and TRBJ1-5, the complete variable domain reads EPEVTQTPSHQVTQMGQEVILRCVPISNHLYFYWYRQILGQKVEFLVSFYNNEISEKSEIFDDQFSVERPDGSNFTLKIRSTKLEDSAMYFCASRPRGYQPQHFGDGTRLSIL.

This clonotype was picked up a small number of times. The chain employs TRBV14 and TRBJ2-5; the D gene could be TRBD1 or TRBD2 (5 bases each). Germline assignment: CDR1 SGHDN and CDR2 FVKESK. The CDR3 runs to 15 residues. V gave up 4 bases and J gave up 4 bases, with 16 bases separating them. The CDR3 nucleotides are TGTGCCAGCAGCCGATGGGACCCTGAGGGAGAGACCCAGTACTTC. Its protein is CASSRWDPEGETQYF.